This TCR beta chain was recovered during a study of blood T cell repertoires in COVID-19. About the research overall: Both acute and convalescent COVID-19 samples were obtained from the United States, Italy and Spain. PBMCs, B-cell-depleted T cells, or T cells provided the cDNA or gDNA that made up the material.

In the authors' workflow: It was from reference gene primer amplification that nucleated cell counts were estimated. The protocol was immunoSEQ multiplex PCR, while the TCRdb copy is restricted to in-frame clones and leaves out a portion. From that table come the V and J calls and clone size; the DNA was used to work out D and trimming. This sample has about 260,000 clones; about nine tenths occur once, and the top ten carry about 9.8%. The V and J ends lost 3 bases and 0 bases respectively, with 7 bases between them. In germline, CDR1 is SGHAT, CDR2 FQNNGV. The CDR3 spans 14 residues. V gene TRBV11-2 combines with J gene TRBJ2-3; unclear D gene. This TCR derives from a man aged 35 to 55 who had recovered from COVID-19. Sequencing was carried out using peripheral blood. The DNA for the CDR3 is TGTGCCAGCAGCTTCCAGACTAGCACAGATACGCAGTATTTT. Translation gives CASSFQTSTDTQYF. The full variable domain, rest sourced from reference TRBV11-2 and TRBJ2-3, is EAGVAQSPRYKIIEKRQSVAFWCNPISGHATLYWYQQILGQGPKLLIQFQNNGVVDDSQLPKDRFSAERLKGVDSTLKIQPAKLEDSAVYLCASSFQTSTDTQYFGPGTRLTVL.